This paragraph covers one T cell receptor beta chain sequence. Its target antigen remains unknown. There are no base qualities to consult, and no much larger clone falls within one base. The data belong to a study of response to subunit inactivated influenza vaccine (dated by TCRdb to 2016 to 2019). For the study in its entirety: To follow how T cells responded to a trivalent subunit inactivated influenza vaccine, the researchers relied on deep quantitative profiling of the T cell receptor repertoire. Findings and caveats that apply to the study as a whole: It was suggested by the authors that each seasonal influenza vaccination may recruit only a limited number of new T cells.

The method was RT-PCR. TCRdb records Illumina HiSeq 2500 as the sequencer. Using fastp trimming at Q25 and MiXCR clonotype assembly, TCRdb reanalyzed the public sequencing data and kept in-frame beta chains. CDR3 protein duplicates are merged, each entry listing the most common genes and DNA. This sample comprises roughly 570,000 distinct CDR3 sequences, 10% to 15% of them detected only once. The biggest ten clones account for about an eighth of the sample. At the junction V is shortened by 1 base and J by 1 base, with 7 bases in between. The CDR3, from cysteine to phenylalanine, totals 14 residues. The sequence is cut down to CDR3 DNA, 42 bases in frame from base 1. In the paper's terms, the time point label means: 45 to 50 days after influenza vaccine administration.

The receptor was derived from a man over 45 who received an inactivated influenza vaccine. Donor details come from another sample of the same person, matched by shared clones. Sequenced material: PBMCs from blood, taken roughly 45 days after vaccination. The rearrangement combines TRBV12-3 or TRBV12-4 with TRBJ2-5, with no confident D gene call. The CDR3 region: CASSLEHLQETQYF. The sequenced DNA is TGTGCCAGCAGTTTAGAACACCTCCAAGAGACCCAGTACTTC.